The 27 T cell receptor beta chains below were found in one sample sequenced in a study of cytomegalovirus exposure and HLA in healthy donors. Amplification used 60 Vbeta primers and 13 Jbeta primers. The data were produced by immunoSEQ multiplex PCR, yet TCRdb's version contains in-frame clones alone and is incomplete. The table has roughly 130,000 clones, about four fifths seen once; the top ten hold about 4%. The sample was PBMCs. Receptors were obtained from a woman aged 35 to 49 in good health and CMV-seronegative.

The chain has TRBV19 and TRBJ1-5; a weak D match, TRBD1 (6 bases). Germline V lookup: CDR1 LNHDA, CDR2 SQIVND (reference sequence). The CDR3 covers 14 residues. Trimming removed 6 bases at V and 6 bases at J, with 15 bases between. CDR3 DNA sequence: TGTGCCAGTAGGCCAACAGGGCTGAGTCAGCCCCAGCATTTT. Translated, it gives CASRPTGLSQPQHF.

V is TRBV2 and J is TRBJ1-5; D possibly corresponds to TRBD1 (5 bases). The V end lost 10 bases, the J end lost 2 bases, and 15 bases lay between the germline ends. The CDR3 has 14 amino acids. CDR1 is SNHLY, CDR2 FYNNEI, per germline. The CDR3 protein is CATGTGEGNQPQHF. In nucleotides, the CDR3 is TGTGCCACCGGAACAGGAGAGGGCAATCAGCCCCAGCATTTT.

The genes are TRBV5-1 and TRBJ2-7; 11 bases match TRBD2. The CDR3 covers 15 residues. V shed 4 bases, J shed 6 bases, and the junction held 9 bases outside the gene matches. Germline V CDR1 and CDR2: SGHRS, YFSETQ. DNA for the CDR3: TGCGCCAGCAGCCCGACTAGCGGGACAGGCATCGAGCAGTACTTC. This encodes CASSPTSGTGIEQYF.

The chain combines TRBV6-5 with TRBJ2-5, with TRBD2 as a possible D gene (6 bases). CDR3 length: 13 amino acids. Germline-derived CDR1 and CDR2 are MNHEY and SVGAGI. The V gene lost 6 bases and the J gene lost 1 base, with 9 bases spanning the gap. CDR3: CASSREAQETQYF. In nucleotides, the CDR3 is TGTGCCAGCAGCAGGGAGGCCCAAGAGACCCAGTACTTC.

V usage is TRBV18 and J usage is TRBJ2-7; tentative D call: TRBD1 (6 bases). This CDR3 has 15 amino acids. Between the trimmed V and J ends, which lost 0 bases and 4 bases, there was a span of 13 bases. CDR1 and CDR2 from the germline V gene are KGHSH and LQKENI. The CDR3 nucleotides are TGTGCCAGCTCACCACCCTCTGGGGGCGCGTACGAGCAGTACTTC. It yields the protein CASSPPSGGAYEQYF.

This clone was counted a few times. The rearrangement links TRBV4-2 to TRBJ2-7; 13 nucleotides line up with TRBD2. Germline assignment: CDR1 LGHNA and CDR2 YNFKEQ. The CDR3 has 19 residues. V lost 0 bases, J lost 2 bases, and 10 bases stayed unmatched. The CDR3 here is CASSQDPQTGLAGAYEQYF. The DNA of the CDR3 is TGTGCCAGCAGCCAAGATCCCCAGACCGGACTAGCGGGAGCCTACGAGCAGTACTTC.

The rearrangement uses TRBV28 and TRBJ2-7; weak D call: TRBD2 (5 bases). The V end was cut by 4 bases, the J end by 3 bases, with 16 bases between. In germline, CDR1 is MDHEN, CDR2 SYDVKM. The CDR3 length is 15 residues. The chain's CDR3 is CASSSGSRGIYEQYF. Written as DNA, the CDR3 is TGTGCCAGCAGTTCAGGTTCACGGGGAATCTACGAGCAGTACTTC.

The CDR3 is CASSLDPGQNYGYTF. In nucleotides, the CDR3 is TGCGCCAGCAGCTTGGATCCTGGACAAAACTATGGCTACACCTTC. The chain uses TRBV5-1 and TRBJ1-2; a possible D gene is TRBD1 (5 bases). CDR1 and CDR2 (germline): SGHRS, YFSETQ. Trimming took 0 bases from V and 2 from J, leaving 11 bases between them. The CDR3 spans 15 residues.

The chain links TRBV5-1 to TRBJ2-2; the match to TRBD2 covers 11 bases. The V and J ends lost 0 bases and 2 bases, in that order; junction bases with no gene match: 6. This CDR3 contains 18 residues. The germline V gene encodes CDR1 SGHRS and CDR2 YFSETQ. The CDR3 reads CASSLGLAGSDNTGELFF. CDR3 DNA sequence: TGCGCCAGCAGCTTGGGACTAGCGGGATCGGACAACACCGGGGAGCTGTTTTTT. Combining the CDR3 with reference TRBV5-1 and TRBJ2-2 gives the whole variable domain KAGVTQTPRYLIKTRGQQVTLSCSPISGHRSVSWYQQTPGQGLQFLFEYFSETQRNKGNFPGRFSGRQFSNSRSEMNVSTLELGDSALYLCASSLGLAGSDNTGELFFGEGSRLTVL.

The gene calls are TRBV19 and TRBJ1-1; D might be TRBD1 (5 bases). V was pared by 8 bases and J by 1 base, with 8 bases between. The CDR3 is 12 amino acids. Germline CDR1 and CDR2: LNHDA and SQIVND (reference sequence). CDR3 DNA sequence: TGTGCCAGTGCGGGGGGGAACACTGAAGCTTTCTTT. Protein product: CASAGGNTEAFF.

V is TRBV5-5 and J is TRBJ1-1; 10 bases are a match to TRBD1. CDR1 is SGHKS, CDR2 YYEKEE, per germline (reference sequence). The CDR3 sequence is 15 residues long. Trimming at V came to 0 bases and at J to 6 bases, leaving 5 bases not matched to a gene. The CDR3 coding sequence is TGTGCCAGCAGCTTGGAGGGACAGGGGAGGTCTGAAGCTTTCTTT. It is translated as CASSLEGQGRSEAFF.

The sample holds a few counts of this clone. The V call is TRBV4-2, the J call TRBJ2-3, with a tentative D call TRBD1 (6 bases). Trimming pared 0 bases from V and 3 bases from J, leaving 10 bases between. The CDR3 has 15 amino acids. Germline V CDR1 and CDR2: LGHNA, YNFKEQ. The CDR3: CASSQDRDITDTQYF. CDR3 nucleotide sequence: TGTGCCAGCAGCCAAGATAGGGACATAACAGATACGCAGTATTTT.

This rearrangement joins TRBV9 to TRBJ1-6; TRBD1 might be the D (6 bases). V lost 3 bases, J lost 6 bases, and 13 bases lay in between. This CDR3 has 15 amino acids. The germline gives CDR1 SGDLS, CDR2 YYNGEE. CDR3 amino acids: CASSEIDRSNSPLHF. The CDR3 nucleotides are TGTGCCAGCAGCGAAATCGACAGGTCTAATTCACCCCTCCACTTT.

The chain joins TRBV6-1 to TRBJ1-2; 7 bases align to TRBD1. This CDR3 contains 14 residues. CDR1 is MNHNS, CDR2 SASEGT, per germline. After removal of 6 bases from V and 0 bases from J, the junction contained 4 bases not matched to a gene. The DNA of the CDR3 is TGTGCCAGCAGCCCGGGACAGCCTAACTATGGCTACACCTTC. Its protein is CASSPGQPNYGYTF.

This clone was observed a handful of times. The chain carries TRBV4-1 and TRBJ1-4; TRBD1 matches 10 bases. From germline, CDR1 is MGHRA and CDR2 YSYEKL. The CDR3 is 15 amino acids. The V and J ends lost 4 bases and 5 bases, in that order; junction bases with no gene match: 4. This CDR3 is CASSLRDRGNEKLFF. As DNA, the CDR3 is TGCGCCAGCAGCCTACGGGACAGGGGAAATGAAAAACTGTTTTTT.

Details on this clone: Other DNA sequences of this sample code for an identical CDR3. CDR3 residues: CASRAGQGVDYGYTF. DNA of the CDR3: TGTGCCAGCAGAGCCGGACAGGGAGTGGACTATGGCTACACCTTC. This chain uses TRBV7-2 with TRBJ1-2; 8 positions match TRBD1. The CDR3 is made up of 15 amino acids. Trimming removed 6 bases from V and 3 bases from J; junction bases left unmatched: 9. Germline V gene data show CDR1 as SGHTA and CDR2 as FQGNSA.

The V gene is TRBV6-5, the J gene TRBJ2-5, with 8 bases aligning to TRBD1. V shed 5 bases and J 5 bases; nucleotides not matched to a gene: 7. Germline-derived CDR1 and CDR2 are MNHEY and SVGAGI. This CDR3 has 14 amino acids. The CDR3 here is CASSTTGGWETQYF. The CDR3 DNA reads TGTGCCAGCAGTACCACAGGGGGGTGGGAGACCCAGTACTTC.

The chain links TRBV2 to TRBJ1-1, with D maybe TRBD1 (6 bases). Germline values: CDR1 SNHLY, CDR2 FYNNEI. The V end lost 4 bases, the J end lost 6 bases, and 9 bases lay between the germline ends. The CDR3 runs to 12 residues. CDR3 bases: TGTGCCAGCAGTGCACAGGGTCCTGAAGCTTTCTTT. This encodes CASSAQGPEAFF. Together with reference TRBV2 and TRBJ1-1, the CDR3 gives the full variable domain: EPEVTQTPSHQVTQMGQEVILRCVPISNHLYFYWYRQILGQKVEFLVSFYNNEISEKSEIFDDQFSVERPDGSNFTLKIRSTKLEDSAMYFCASSAQGPEAFFGQGTRLTVV.

The gene calls are TRBV7-9 and TRBJ1-2, with D uncertain. V lost 4 bases to trimming and J lost 0 bases, with 9 bases between them. The germline gives CDR1 SEHNR, CDR2 FQNEAQ (reference sequence). The CDR3 runs 14 residues. Here the CDR3 reads CASSSGVTNYGYTF. In DNA form, the CDR3 reads TGTGCCAGCAGCTCGGGAGTGACTAACTATGGCTACACCTTC.

The chain employs TRBV11-3 and TRBJ2-2; TRBD2 might be the D (5 bases). CDR3 length equals 12 residues. V was shortened by 4 bases and J by 6 bases, with 6 bases between the two germline ends. CDR1 and CDR2 from the germline V gene are SGHNT and YENEEA. The CDR3 bases are TGTGCCAGCAGCTACGGGGCCGGGGAGCTGTTTTTT. Encoded protein: CASSYGAGELFF.

V usage is TRBV28 and J usage is TRBJ1-3, with 8 nucleotides matching TRBD1. The CDR3 consists of 15 residues. Germline CDR1 MDHEN, CDR2 SYDVKM. With V trimmed by 4 bases and J by 2 bases, 4 bases remained unmatched. CDR3 nucleotide sequence: TGTGCCAGCAGTTCCAGGGGGCTAACTGGAAACACCATATATTTT. It specifies CASSSRGLTGNTIYF.

This clone was observed a few times. The V and J genes are TRBV7-9 and TRBJ2-7, with D possibly being TRBD1 (6 bases). The CDR3 runs to 14 residues. The germline gives CDR1 SEHNR, CDR2 FQNEAQ (reference sequence). The V end lost 5 bases, the J end lost 2 bases, and 13 bases lay between the germline ends. CDR3 protein: CASSPLQGTYEQYF. As DNA, the CDR3 is TGTGCCAGCAGCCCATTACAGGGAACCTACGAGCAGTACTTC.

This chain joins TRBV4-3 and TRBJ2-7; perhaps TRBD2 as D (5 bases). Between the trimmed V and J ends, which lost 2 bases and 0 bases, there was a span of 14 bases. Germline V CDR1 and CDR2: LGHNA, YSLEER. This CDR3 is built from 16 residues. CDR3 protein: CASSQSVTGFSYEQYF. In nucleotides, the CDR3 is TGCGCCAGCAGCCAAAGTGTGACGGGGTTCTCCTACGAGCAGTACTTC.

The rearrangement links TRBV7-2 to TRBJ2-1; D perhaps matches TRBD2 (6 bases). Germline CDR1 is SGHTA and CDR2 is FQGNSA. The V gene lost 2 bases and the J gene lost 5 bases, with 13 bases spanning the gap. This CDR3 contains 15 residues. This CDR3 reads CASSLLGRNHNEQFF. The CDR3 nucleotides are TGTGCCAGCAGCTTATTGGGGAGGAACCACAATGAGCAGTTCTTC. The whole variable domain, filled in from reference TRBV7-2 and TRBJ2-1, reads GAGVSQSPSNKVTEKGKDVELRCDPISGHTALYWYRQSLGQGLEFLIYFQGNSAPDKSGLPSDRFSAERTGGSVSTLTIQRTQQEDSAVYLCASSLLGRNHNEQFFGPGTRLTVL.

V is TRBV7-2 and J is TRBJ2-2, with TRBD2 as a possible D gene (6 bases). The ends were cut back, 7 bases at V and 3 bases at J, with 15 bases in the middle. The CDR3 runs to 15 residues. Germline-derived CDR1 and CDR2 are SGHTA and FQGNSA. In nucleotides, the CDR3 is TGTGCCAGCACCCCACGGAGCGGGTACACCGGGGAGCTGTTTTTT. This codes for CASTPRSGYTGELFF.

This chain uses TRBV12-5 with TRBJ1-2, with D uncertain. Germline V gene data show CDR1 as LGHNT and CDR2 as FRNRAP. The CDR3 has 14 amino acids. With 5 bases removed from V and 2 bases from J, the gap between germline ends came to 12 bases. CDR3 in DNA: TGTGCTAGTGGTCCCCCCGCGGGAAACTATGGCTACACCTTC. This sequence encodes CASGPPAGNYGYTF.

The J gene is TRBJ2-2, the V gene TRBV27; perhaps TRBD1 as D (6 bases). V was pared by 6 bases and J by 5 bases, with 13 bases between. CDR3 length equals 14 residues. Germline V lookup: CDR1 MNHEY, CDR2 SMNVEV (reference sequence). CDR3 residues: CASRTGGWTGELFF. The CDR3 nucleotides are TGTGCCAGCAGGACAGGAGGTTGGACCGGGGAGCTGTTTTTT.